This T cell receptor (beta chain) was identified during a study of T cells in Graves' hyperthyroidism and ophthalmopathy. Study-wide points: The model made its ophthalmopathy prediction, and onset followed a median roughly six months later. Appearing also in blood were most of the thyroid clonotypes expanded above 0.001.

Newly diagnosed hyperthyroidism, duration under 2 months, in patients aged 18 to 65. The authors took PBMCs from 9.5 to 10 ml fresh peripheral blood. Germline values: CDR1 SEHNR, CDR2 FQNEAQ (reference sequence). CDR3 length: 16 amino acids. TCR beta CDR3 region amplification was performed from RNA transcripts. A set of HTBI primers served as the primers for a first-round RT-PCR of the TCR CDR3. TCRdb called the multiplex PCR reads again in MiXCR, with one record for every CDR3 protein. Among roughly 200,000 distinct CDR3 sequences listed, approximately 16% were seen once. Notes on this clonotype: Its specificity is not known.

This sequence originates from a man aged 35-49 years with Graves' hyperthyroidism. Sequencing was done on a sample of blood. The V and J genes are TRBV7-9 and TRBJ2-7; the match to TRBD2 covers 10 bases. The last part of the DNA fits TRBJ2-1 better; the J call may be wrong. The CDR3 region is CASSLYGLAEGDEQFF. The DNA of the CDR3 is TGTGCCAGCAGCCTATATGGACTAGCGGAGGGGGACGAGCAGTTCTTC.